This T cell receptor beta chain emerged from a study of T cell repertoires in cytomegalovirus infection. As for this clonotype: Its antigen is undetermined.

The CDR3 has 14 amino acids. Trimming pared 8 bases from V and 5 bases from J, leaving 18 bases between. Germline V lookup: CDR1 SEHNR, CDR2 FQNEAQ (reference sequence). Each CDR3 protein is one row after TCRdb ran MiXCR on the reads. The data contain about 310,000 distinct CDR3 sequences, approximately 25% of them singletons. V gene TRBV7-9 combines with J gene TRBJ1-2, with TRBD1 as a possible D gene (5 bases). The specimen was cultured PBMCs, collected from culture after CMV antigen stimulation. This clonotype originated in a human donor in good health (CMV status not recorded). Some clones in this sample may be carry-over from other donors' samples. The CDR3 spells CASSLEGLGYGYTF. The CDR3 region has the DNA TGTGCCAGCTCCCTAGAGGGGCTGGGGTATGGCTACACCTTC.